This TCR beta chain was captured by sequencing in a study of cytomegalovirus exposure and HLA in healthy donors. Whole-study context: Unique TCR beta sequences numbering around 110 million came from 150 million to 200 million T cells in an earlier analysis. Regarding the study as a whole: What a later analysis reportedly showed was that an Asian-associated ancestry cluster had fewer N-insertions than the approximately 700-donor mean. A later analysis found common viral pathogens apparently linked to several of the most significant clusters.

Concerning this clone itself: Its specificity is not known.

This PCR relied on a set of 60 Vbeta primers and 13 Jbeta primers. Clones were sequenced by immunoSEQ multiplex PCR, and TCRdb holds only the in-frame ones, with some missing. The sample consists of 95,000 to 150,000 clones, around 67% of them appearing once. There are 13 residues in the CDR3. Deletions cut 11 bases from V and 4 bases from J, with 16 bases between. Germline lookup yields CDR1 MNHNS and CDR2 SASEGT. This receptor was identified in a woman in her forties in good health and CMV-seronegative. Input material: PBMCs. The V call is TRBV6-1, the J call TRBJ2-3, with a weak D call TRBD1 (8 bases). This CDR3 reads CAGRQGRADTQYF. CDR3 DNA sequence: TGTGCCGGAAGACAGGGGAGGGCAGATACGCAGTATTTT.